The present entry profiles one T cell receptor beta chain with its context. This record belongs to a study of blood T cell repertoires in COVID-19. As handled by the study authors: Reference gene primer amplification gave estimated nucleated cell counts. Assay: immunoSEQ multiplex PCR; the TCRdb copy retains only in-frame clones and omits some. The D gene and trimming were derived from the DNA, and the V and J assignments and clone size from that table. The sample gives 220,000 or so clones, 85% to 90% of which show up once; more than 13% is in the top ten. Individuals aged about 18 to 100 years were recruited from fewer than 25 US areas. Someone with COVID-19 had been met by exposed participants within 2 weeks before study entry. CDR3 length: 14 residues. The germline V gene has CDR1 SGHAT and CDR2 FQDESV (reference sequence). With 4 bases removed from V and 3 bases from J, the gap between germline ends came to 13 bases.

Sequencing input: PBMCs or T cells enriched from blood (not recorded which). This TCR was recovered from a man younger than 40 who had been exposed to COVID-19. The chain is built from TRBV11-1 and TRBJ2-7, with D perhaps TRBD1 (6 bases). Written as DNA, the CDR3 is TGTGCCAGCAGCTCAAACAGGGTGGGCTACGAGCAGTACTTC. Its protein product is CASSSNRVGYEQYF.